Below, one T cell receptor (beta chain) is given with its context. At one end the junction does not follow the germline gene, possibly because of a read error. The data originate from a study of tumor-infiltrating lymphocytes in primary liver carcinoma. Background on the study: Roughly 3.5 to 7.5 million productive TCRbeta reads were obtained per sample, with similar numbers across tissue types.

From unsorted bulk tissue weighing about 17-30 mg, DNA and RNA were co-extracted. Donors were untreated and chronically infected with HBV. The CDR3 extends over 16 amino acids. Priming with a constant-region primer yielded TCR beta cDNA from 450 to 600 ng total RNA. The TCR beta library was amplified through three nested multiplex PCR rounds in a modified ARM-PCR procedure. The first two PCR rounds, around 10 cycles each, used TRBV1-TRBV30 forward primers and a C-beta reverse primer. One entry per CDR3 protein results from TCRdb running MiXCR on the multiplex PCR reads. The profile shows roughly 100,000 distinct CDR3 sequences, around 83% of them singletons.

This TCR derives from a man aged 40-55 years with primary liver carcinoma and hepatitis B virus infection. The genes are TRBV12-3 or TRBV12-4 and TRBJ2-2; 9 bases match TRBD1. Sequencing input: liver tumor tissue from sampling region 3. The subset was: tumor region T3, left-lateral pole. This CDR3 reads CASSLGTGRLYGELFF. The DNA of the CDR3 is TGTGCTAGCAGCCTCGGGACAGGGAGGTTGTACGGGGAGCTGTTTTTT.